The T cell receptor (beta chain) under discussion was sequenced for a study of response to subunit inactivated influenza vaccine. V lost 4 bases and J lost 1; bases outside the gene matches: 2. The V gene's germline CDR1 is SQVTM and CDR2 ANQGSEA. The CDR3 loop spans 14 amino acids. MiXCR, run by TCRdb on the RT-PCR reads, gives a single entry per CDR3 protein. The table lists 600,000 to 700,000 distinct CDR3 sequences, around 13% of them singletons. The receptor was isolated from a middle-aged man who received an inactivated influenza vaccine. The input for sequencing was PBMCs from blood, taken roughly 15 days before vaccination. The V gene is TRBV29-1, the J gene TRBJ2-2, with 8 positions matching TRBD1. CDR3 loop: CSVVGQGNTGELFF. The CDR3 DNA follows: TGCAGCGTTGTAGGACAGGGGAACACCGGGGAGCTGTTTTTT.